The next 9 T cell receptor beta chains were all read from a single sample in a study of identical twins. TCRdb called the 5' RACE reads again in MiXCR, with one record for every CDR3 protein. The sample records roughly 690,000 distinct CDR3 sequences, approximately 21% being singletons. This same sample was also taken into another study, of T cells expressing NK-cell markers.

Input material: PBMCs. The receptors stem from a woman younger than 35 in good health.

The chain's CDR3 is CASSSPRGDNYNEQFF. CDR3 in DNA: TGTGCCAGCAGCTCCCCCCGGGGGGACAATTACAATGAGCAGTTCTTC. V is TRBV6-2 or TRBV6-3 and J is TRBJ2-1, with D perhaps matching TRBD2 (7 bases). Germline V CDR1 and CDR2: MNHEY, SVGEGT. V was clipped by 6 bases and J by 4 bases, with 19 bases between them. The CDR3 has 16 amino acids.

This clonotype was counted a few times. V is TRBV3-1 and J is TRBJ2-7; TRBD1 matches 9 bases. Germline CDR1 and CDR2: LGHDT and YNNKEL (reference sequence). The CDR3 totals 15 residues. The ends lost 4 bases at V and 5 bases at J; junction bases unmatched: 9. In DNA, the CDR3 is TGTGCCAGCAGCCTCCCGGGACAGGGAAGCCACGAGCAGTACTTC. Translated, it gives CASSLPGQGSHEQYF.

Only a few counts were recorded for this clonotype. The chain carries TRBV19 and TRBJ2-7, with D possibly TRBD2 on 6 matching bases. V lost 9 bases, J lost 3 bases, and 18 bases lay in between. The CDR3 has 14 amino acids. CDR1 is LNHDA and CDR2 is SQIVND in the germline V gene (reference sequence). This CDR3 reads CASMDPGAGYEQYF. The DNA of the CDR3 is TGTGCCAGCATGGACCCGGGAGCCGGCTACGAGCAGTACTTC.

This clonotype was seen only a few times. The rearrangement links TRBV20-1 to TRBJ2-7; a weak D match, TRBD2 (6 bases). This CDR3 region has 16 residues. The germline gives CDR1 DFQATT, CDR2 SNEGSKA (reference sequence). Trimming shortened V by 3 bases and J by 7 bases, and 25 bases separated the two germline ends. The DNA for the CDR3 is TGCAGTGCTAGGTCTCGTCTAGCGCCACTTCTGGGGGAGCAGTACTTC. Amino acids: CSARSRLAPLLGEQYF.

The V gene is TRBV7-9, the J gene TRBJ2-7; 9 nucleotides match TRBD2. Germline loops: CDR1 SEHNR, CDR2 FQNEAQ (reference sequence). CDR3 length: 14 amino acids. With V trimmed by 6 bases and J by 1 base, 4 bases remained unmatched. CDR3 sequence reads: CASRTSGGSYEQYF. In DNA, the CDR3 is TGTGCCAGCAGGACTAGCGGCGGTTCCTACGAGCAGTACTTC. The entire variable domain, with the rest obtained from reference TRBV7-9 and TRBJ2-7, is as follows: DTGVSQNPRHKITKRGQNVTFRCDPISEHNRLYWYRQTLGQGPEFLTYFQNEAQLEKSRLLSDRFSAERPKGSFSTLEIQRTEQGDSAMYLCASRTSGGSYEQYFGPGTRLTVT.

The chain is built from TRBV18 and TRBJ2-2; D not resolved. Germline-derived CDR1 and CDR2 are KGHSH and LQKENI. The length of the CDR3 is 16 residues. V lost 0 bases to trimming and J lost 0 bases, with 8 bases between them. The CDR3 loop is CASSPPPAANTGELFF. The CDR3 nucleotides read TGTGCCAGCTCACCACCGCCAGCCGCGAACACCGGGGAGCTGTTTTTT.

Written as DNA, the CDR3 is TGTGCCAGCAGGCGTCGAAACTCCTACGAGCAGTACTTC. Protein product: CASRRRNSYEQYF. The chain is built from TRBV27 and TRBJ2-7, with D hard to call. V was trimmed by 6 bases and J by 0 bases, leaving 9 bases between them. The CDR3 totals 13 residues. Looked up from germline, CDR1 is MNHEY and CDR2 is SMNVEV (reference sequence).

CDR3 in amino acids: CASSTGQGSDTQYF. For the CDR3, the DNA is TGTGCCAGCAGCACGGGACAGGGGTCAGATACGCAGTATTTT. The rearrangement links TRBV7-2 to TRBJ2-3; 10 nucleotides agree with TRBD1. Germline CDR1 and CDR2: SGHTA and FQGNSA. The CDR3 loop spans 14 amino acids. The junction had 3 bases not matched to a gene; V was cut back by 5 bases and J by 4 bases.

The chain links TRBV5-6 to TRBJ1-1; no clear D gene. Germline-derived CDR1 and CDR2 are SGHDT and YYEEEE. CDR3 length: 15 residues. Trimming removed 3 bases from V and 1 base from J, with 13 bases in between. CDR3 residues: CASSWLGPQNTEAFF. CDR3 DNA: TGTGCCAGCAGCTGGCTAGGGCCCCAGAACACTGAAGCTTTCTTT. The entire variable domain, with the rest obtained from reference TRBV5-6 and TRBJ1-1, is as follows: DAGVTQSPTHLIKTRGQQVTLRCSPKSGHDTVSWYQQALGQGPQFIFQYYEEEERQRGNFPDRFSGHQFPNYSSELNVNALLLGDSALYLCASSWLGPQNTEAFFGQGTRLTVV.